Presented here are 31 T cell receptor beta chains from one specimen sequenced in a study of CD8 T cells in ankylosing spondylitis (dated by TCRdb to 2016 to 2017). Libraries were made using 5' RACE. Instrument on record: Illumina HiSeq 2500. TCRdb's own reprocessing of the public reads used fastp at Q25 and MiXCR and kept productive beta chains. Rows are unified per CDR3 protein, each entry keeping the most common DNA and genes. Within this sample are 240,000 or so distinct CDR3 sequences, with around 9.2% of them counted one time only. The ten largest make up around 6.8% of the sample. Input material: blood, either unsorted or a sorted T cell fraction (not recorded which). The receptor set was obtained from a male donor with ankylosing spondylitis or in good health (not recorded which).

The chain is built from TRBV5-1 and TRBJ2-6, with D unresolved. Germline loops: CDR1 SGHRS, CDR2 YFSETQ. V lost 4 bases, J lost 6 bases, and 32 bases lay in between. This CDR3 is built from 21 residues. The CDR3 bases are TGCGCCAGCAGCCTAAAGTTGACCAGAAACCAATTATTCCGGTCGGCCAACGTCCTGACTTTC. Protein: CASSLKLTRNQLFRSANVLTF.

This clonotype has just one count. The chain combines TRBV20-1 with TRBJ2-2; D is possibly TRBD2 (5 bases). From germline, CDR1 is DFQATT and CDR2 SNEGSKA (reference sequence). Trimming pared 2 bases from V and 5 bases from J, leaving 9 bases between. This CDR3 is built from 13 residues. CDR3 sequence (DNA): TGCAGTGCTAGATGGCTAGCAACCGGGGAGCTGTTTTTT. As protein: CSARWLATGELFF.

This clonotype has at least ten counts. The chain couples TRBV20-1 to TRBJ1-5; 8 positions match TRBD1. Trimming took 6 bases from V and 0 from J; bases not matched to a gene: 7. Germline loops: CDR1 DFQATT, CDR2 SNEGSKA (reference sequence). The CDR3 is 15 amino acids. The CDR3: CSAHRGEDSNQPQHF. The CDR3 DNA sequence: TGCAGTGCCCACAGGGGGGAAGATAGCAATCAGCCCCAGCATTTT.

This clonotype has at least ten counts. The genes are TRBV20-1 and TRBJ2-5, with 11 bases lining up with TRBD2. The CDR3 extends over 12 amino acids. Germline CDR1 is DFQATT and CDR2 is SNEGSKA (reference sequence). Unmatched junction bases numbered 2, after V lost 6 bases and J lost 5 bases. The DNA of the CDR3 is TGCAGTGCAAGGACTAGCGGGGAGACCCAGTACTTC. Amino acid sequence: CSARTSGETQYF.

This clonotype was recorded a few times. The V call is TRBV7-3, the J call TRBJ2-3, with D perhaps TRBD2 (5 bases). V lost 6 bases to trimming and J lost 1 base, with 11 bases between them. From germline, CDR1 is SGHTA and CDR2 FQGTGA. CDR3 length: 14 amino acids. CDR3 region: CASRLAFGTDTQYF. CDR3 DNA: TGTGCCAGCAGGCTAGCCTTCGGCACAGATACGCAGTATTTT.

This clonotype was seen many times. The rearrangement joins TRBV5-5 to TRBJ2-4; TRBD1 agrees at 7 bases. V shed 0 bases, J shed 6 bases, and the junction held 6 bases outside the gene matches. Germline V gene data show CDR1 as SGHKS and CDR2 as YYEKEE (reference sequence). The CDR3 contains 15 residues. The CDR3 region has the DNA TGTGCCAGCAGCTTGGGTGACAGGGACCCAAACATTCAGTACTTC. Translation gives CASSLGDRDPNIQYF.

This clonotype appeared a few times. The rearrangement links TRBV18 to TRBJ1-5; D remains ambiguous. V dropped 0 bases and J dropped 2 bases, with 8 bases sitting between them. Germline V lookup: CDR1 KGHSH, CDR2 LQKENI. The CDR3 spans 15 residues. CDR3 sequence: CASSPPGIGNQPQHF. The CDR3, as DNA: TGTGCCAGCTCACCACCCGGTATAGGCAATCAGCCCCAGCATTTT.

This clonotype has ten or more counts. The chain has TRBV20-1 and TRBJ2-7, with TRBD1 matching 9 bases. Germline V gene sequence: CDR1 DFQATT, CDR2 SNEGSKA (reference sequence). The J segment lost 5 bases and the V segment lost 7 bases, leaving 9 bases of the junction unmatched. The CDR3 has 13 residues. CDR3 amino acids: CSVLGQGKNEQYF. CDR3 DNA sequence: TGCAGTGTCCTCGGACAGGGGAAGAACGAGCAGTACTTC.

This clonotype was counted at least ten times. The J gene is TRBJ2-6, the V gene TRBV20-1; 8 bases align to TRBD1. Per germline, CDR1 DFQATT and CDR2 SNEGSKA (reference sequence). V gave up 6 bases and J gave up 0 bases; unmatched junction bases: 7. The CDR3 covers 16 residues. CDR3 nucleotide sequence: TGCAGTGCCCCACAGGGGGACCTCTCTGGGGCCAACGTCCTGACTTTC. This encodes CSAPQGDLSGANVLTF.

Many counts were recorded for this clonotype. This sequence joins TRBV20-1 and TRBJ2-2, with a weak D call TRBD2 (5 bases). The CDR3 covers 11 residues. V lost 6 bases and J 6 bases, leaving 8 bases between the germline ends. CDR1 and CDR2 from the germline V gene are DFQATT and SNEGSKA (reference sequence). CDR3 loop: CSAGLAGELFF. The CDR3 DNA reads as TGCAGTGCCGGACTGGCCGGGGAGCTGTTTTTT.

This clonotype was found many times. The gene calls are TRBV20-1 and TRBJ2-7; tentative D call: TRBD1 (5 bases). V lost 5 bases and J lost 0, with 14 bases in between. This CDR3 comprises 14 residues. Germline-derived CDR1 and CDR2 are DFQATT and SNEGSKA (reference sequence). The DNA of the CDR3 is TGCAGTGCTGCACACGTGGGGCCCTCCTACGAGCAGTACTTC. Protein: CSAAHVGPSYEQYF.

This clonotype has more than one count but fewer than ten. V and J are TRBV7-8 and TRBJ2-7, with a possible D match to TRBD1 (6 bases). The CDR3 loop spans 13 amino acids. Trimming took 1 base from V and 4 from J, leaving 8 bases between them. Looked up from germline, CDR1 is SGHVS and CDR2 is FQNEAQ. CDR3 sequence (DNA): TGTGCCAGCAGCTTAGTGGGGGCGTACGAGCAGTACTTC. Its protein is CASSLVGAYEQYF.

This clonotype has a count of ten or more. The gene calls are TRBV27 and TRBJ2-2, with TRBD1 as a possible D gene (5 bases). Trimming cost V 0 bases and J 2 bases, with 10 bases left between them. This CDR3 is 16 amino acids long. From germline, CDR1 is MNHEY and CDR2 SMNVEV (reference sequence). The CDR3 region has the DNA TGTGCCAGCAGTTTATCGTCAGGGCTTAACACCGGGGAGCTGTTTTTT. Amino acid sequence: CASSLSSGLNTGELFF.

This clonotype came up many times. This chain uses TRBV7-8 with TRBJ2-7, with TRBD1 matching 8 bases. Germline trimming cut 3 bases from V and 5 bases from J; bases unmatched to any gene: 15. The CDR3 spans 17 residues. CDR1 and CDR2 (germline): SGHVS, FQNEAQ. The CDR3 reads CASSFRTGSGVGNEQYF. CDR3 nucleotide sequence: TGTGCCAGCAGCTTCCGGACAGGGTCCGGTGTTGGTAACGAGCAGTACTTC.

This clonotype was counted between two and nine times. This chain joins TRBV7-9 and TRBJ1-5; the D is unclear. Trimming took 5 bases from V and 0 from J, leaving 11 bases between them. CDR3 length equals 15 residues. Per the germline V gene, CDR1 is SEHNR and CDR2 is FQNEAQ (reference sequence). CDR3 in amino acids: CASSLGSYSNQPQHF. The DNA for the CDR3 is TGTGCCAGCAGCCTCGGGTCCTATAGCAATCAGCCCCAGCATTTT.

This clonotype was seen a handful of times. DNA of the CDR3: TGTGCCAGCTCACCGGGTTCGACCGGCAATGAGCAGTTCTTC. Translation: CASSPGSTGNEQFF. The chain uses TRBV18 and TRBJ2-1; no definite D call. The CDR3 is 14 residues long. Trimming shortened V by 3 bases and J by 6 bases, and 12 bases separated the two germline ends. CDR1 and CDR2 from the germline V gene are KGHSH and LQKENI.

This clonotype was seen a handful of times. The rearrangement joins TRBV6-2 or TRBV6-3 to TRBJ1-5; D call uncertain. Germline-derived CDR1 and CDR2 are MNHEY and SVGEGT. The length of the CDR3 is 13 residues. Trimming cost V 5 bases and J 0 bases, with 5 bases left between them. CDR3 sequence: CASSQISNQPQHF. Written as DNA, the CDR3 is TGTGCCAGCAGTCAGATTAGCAATCAGCCCCAGCATTTT.

This clonotype was recorded a few times. The V call is TRBV20-1, the J call TRBJ2-5, with TRBD2 matching 7 bases. Germline-derived CDR1 and CDR2 are DFQATT and SNEGSKA (reference sequence). The trim removed 5 bases at V and 0 bases at J, leaving 12 bases unmatched. The length of the CDR3 is 16 residues. CDR3 in amino acids: CSALGASGEYQETQYF. The CDR3 nucleotides are TGCAGTGCTCTTGGGGCTAGCGGAGAGTACCAAGAGACCCAGTACTTC.

This clonotype was seen at least ten times. The V call is TRBV12-5, the J call TRBJ1-5; the match to TRBD1 covers 7 bases. The CDR3 spans 18 residues. V lost 1 base, J lost 0 bases, and 9 bases stayed unmatched. In germline, CDR1 is LGHNT, CDR2 FRNRAP. In DNA form, the CDR3 reads TGTGCTAGTGGTTTGGACGGACAGGCTCCCTATAGCAATCAGCCCCAGCATTTT. It encodes CASGLDGQAPYSNQPQHF.

At least ten counts were recorded for this clonotype. This chain joins TRBV11-1 and TRBJ2-5, with TRBD1 matching over 8 bases. The CDR3 has 15 residues. Germline CDR1 reads SGHAT; CDR2 reads FQDESV (reference sequence). After removal of 5 bases from V and 5 bases from J, the junction contained 10 bases not matched to a gene. The CDR3 nucleotides read TGTGCCAGCAGCCGCCGGACAGGGCTGATGGAGACCCAGTACTTC. Its translation: CASSRRTGLMETQYF. The entire variable domain, with the rest obtained from reference TRBV11-1 and TRBJ2-5, is as follows: EAEVAQSPRYKITEKSQAVAFWCDPISGHATLYWYRQILGQGPELLVQFQDESVVDDSQLPKDRFSAERLKGVDSTLKIQPAELGDSAMYLCASSRRTGLMETQYFGPGTRLLVL.

This clonotype was picked up a small number of times. This rearrangement joins TRBV15 to TRBJ1-1; possible D gene TRBD1, 6 bases. Germline assignment: CDR1 LNHNV and CDR2 YYDKDF (reference sequence). The germline V and J ends were trimmed by 0 bases and 7 bases, with 12 bases remaining between them. The CDR3 covers 14 residues. CDR3 in amino acids: CATSRDSRTDEAFF. CDR3 DNA: TGTGCCACCAGCAGAGATAGTAGGACAGATGAAGCTTTCTTT.

The sample holds many counts of this clonotype. CDR3 coding DNA: TGCAGCGTTTTGGGACAACTATCTGGAAACACCATATATTTT. Amino acids: CSVLGQLSGNTIYF. The chain has TRBV29-1 and TRBJ1-3; maybe TRBD1 (6 bases). The V end lost 5 bases, the J end lost 1 base, and 12 bases lay between the germline ends. Germline CDR1 and CDR2: SQVTM and ANQGSEA. This CDR3 comprises 14 residues.

A remark on this clonotype: Relative to the germline gene, one junction end is altered; a read error may explain this. The CDR3 bases are TGTGCCACCAGCCAAGATATTGGGGGTGCGAACACCGGGGAGCTGTTTTTT. Translation gives CATSQDIGGANTGELFF. This chain connects TRBV3-1 to TRBJ2-2, with D possibly being TRBD1 or TRBD2 (5 bases each). The CDR3 sequence is 17 residues long. CDR1 and CDR2 (germline): LGHDT, YNNKEL (reference sequence).

In this sample, this clonotype turned up many times. V and J are TRBV7-9 and TRBJ2-5; D is possibly TRBD1 or TRBD2 (5 bases each). V shed 6 bases and J shed 3 bases, with 14 bases lying between them. Germline V gene data show CDR1 as SEHNR and CDR2 as FQNEAQ (reference sequence). This CDR3 is 14 amino acids long. DNA of the CDR3: TGTGCCAGCAGGTCGGGACCAAAGGAAGAGACCCAGTACTTC. It is translated as CASRSGPKEETQYF.

In this sample, this clonotype turned up a few times. The chain combines TRBV4-3 with TRBJ2-3; possibly TRBD1 for D (6 bases). Trimming left V 3 bases short and J 5 bases short, with 15 bases between. This CDR3 is 15 amino acids long. Germline CDR1 and CDR2: LGHNA and YSLEER. The CDR3 nucleotides are TGCGCCAGCAGCCATGAGGGGGTACGGGGAGATACGCAGTATTTT. Translated: CASSHEGVRGDTQYF.

In this sample, this clonotype turned up many times. The rearrangement links TRBV30 to TRBJ1-5; D remains ambiguous. Trimming stripped 2 bases from V and 4 bases from J, with 9 bases between. Germline V lookup: CDR1 GTSNPN, CDR2 SVGIG (reference sequence). The CDR3 is 13 residues long. For the CDR3, the DNA is TGTGCCTGGAGTACCGACCTAAATCAGCCCCAGCATTTT. Translation: CAWSTDLNQPQHF.

The gene calls are TRBV12-3 or TRBV12-4 and TRBJ2-1; D remains unclear. The V and J ends lost 3 bases and 5 bases respectively, with 17 bases between them. CDR3 size: 16 residues. The CDR3 nucleotides are TGTGCCAGCAGTTTGGGCGGTGACTTAGCAAACAATGAGCAGTTCTTC. Translated, it gives CASSLGGDLANNEQFF.

The sample holds many counts of this clonotype. The gene calls are TRBV3-1 and TRBJ1-1; 7 bases align to TRBD1. CDR1 and CDR2 (germline): LGHDT, YNNKEL (reference sequence). The CDR3 has 13 residues. The ends lost 2 bases at V and 6 bases at J; junction bases unmatched: 3. CDR3 DNA: TGTGCCAGCAGCCAAAACAGGGGCTCTGAAGCTTTCTTT. The encoded protein is CASSQNRGSEAFF. Full variable domain (rest looked up from reference TRBV3-1 and TRBJ1-1): DTAVSQTPKYLVTQMGNDKSIKCEQNLGHDTMYWYKQDSKKFLKIMFSYNNKELIINETVPNRFSPKSPDKAHLNLHINSLELGDSAVYFCASSQNRGSEAFFGQGTRLTVV.

This clonotype was observed at least ten times. The gene calls are TRBV7-9 and TRBJ2-2, with D tentatively TRBD1 or TRBD2 (5 bases each). CDR1 is SEHNR and CDR2 is FQNEAQ in the germline V gene (reference sequence). This CDR3 is built from 16 residues. Between the trimmed V and J ends, which lost 3 bases and 2 bases, there was a span of 13 bases. CDR3 amino acids: CASSFTGRDNTGELFF. CDR3 nucleotide sequence: TGTGCCAGCAGCTTTACGGGACGGGACAACACCGGGGAGCTGTTTTTT.

This clonotype was recorded many times. The chain joins TRBV10-3 to TRBJ2-2; D could derive from TRBD1 or TRBD2 (5 bases each). Per germline, CDR1 ENHRY and CDR2 SYGVKD. The CDR3 length is 14 residues. The ends were cut back, 0 bases at V and 3 bases at J, with 5 bases in the middle. In DNA, the CDR3 is TGTGCCATCAGTGAGTCGGGGGACACCGGGGAGCTGTTTTTT. Translating gives CAISESGDTGELFF.

This clonotype has at least ten counts. The chain employs TRBV5-1 and TRBJ2-5, with D possibly called TRBD1 or TRBD2 (5 bases each). The CDR3 is made up of 15 amino acids. V dropped 1 base and J dropped 2 bases, with 12 bases sitting between them. The germline CDR1 and CDR2 sequences are SGHRS and YFSETQ. The CDR3 coding sequence is TGCGCCAGCAGCTTGTTAGCATGGGGGCAAGAGACCCAGTACTTC. It yields the protein CASSLLAWGQETQYF.